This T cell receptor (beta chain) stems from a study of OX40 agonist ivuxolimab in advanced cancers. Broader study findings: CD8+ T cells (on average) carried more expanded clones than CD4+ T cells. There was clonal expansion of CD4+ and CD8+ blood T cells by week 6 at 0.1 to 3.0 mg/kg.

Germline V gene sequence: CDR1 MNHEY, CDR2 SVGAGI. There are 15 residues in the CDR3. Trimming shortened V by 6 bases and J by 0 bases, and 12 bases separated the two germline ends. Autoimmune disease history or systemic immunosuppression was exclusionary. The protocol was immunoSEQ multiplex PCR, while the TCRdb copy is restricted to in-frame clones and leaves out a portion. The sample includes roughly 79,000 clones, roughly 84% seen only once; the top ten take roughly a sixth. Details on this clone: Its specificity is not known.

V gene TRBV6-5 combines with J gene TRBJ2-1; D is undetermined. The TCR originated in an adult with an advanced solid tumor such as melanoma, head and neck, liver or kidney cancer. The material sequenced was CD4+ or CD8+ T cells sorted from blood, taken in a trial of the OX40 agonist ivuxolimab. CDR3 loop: CASSFRWSSYNEQFF. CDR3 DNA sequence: TGTGCCAGCAGCTTTAGGTGGAGCTCCTACAATGAGCAGTTCTTC.